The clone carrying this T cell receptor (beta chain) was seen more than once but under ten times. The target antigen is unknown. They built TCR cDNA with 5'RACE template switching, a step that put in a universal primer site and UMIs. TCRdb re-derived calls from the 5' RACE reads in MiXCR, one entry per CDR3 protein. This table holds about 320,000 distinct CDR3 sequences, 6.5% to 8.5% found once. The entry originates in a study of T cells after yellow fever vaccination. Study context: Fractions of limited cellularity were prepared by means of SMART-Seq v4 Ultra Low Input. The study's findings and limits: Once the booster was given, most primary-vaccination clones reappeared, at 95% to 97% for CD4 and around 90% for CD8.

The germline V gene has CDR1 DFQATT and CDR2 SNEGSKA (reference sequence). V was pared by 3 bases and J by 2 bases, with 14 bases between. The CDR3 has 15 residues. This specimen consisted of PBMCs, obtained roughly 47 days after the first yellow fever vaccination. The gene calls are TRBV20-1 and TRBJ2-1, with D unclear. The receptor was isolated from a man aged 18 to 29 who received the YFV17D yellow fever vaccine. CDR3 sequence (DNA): TGCAGTGCTAGTGGAGACCGGGCCCCCTACAATGAGCAGTTCTTC. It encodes CSASGDRAPYNEQFF.